This TCR beta chain was identified in a study of blood T cell repertoires in COVID-19. This clone came up once. The CDR3 is 13 residues long. V lost 3 bases to trimming and J lost 3 bases, with 8 bases between them. Libraries were prepared by immunoSEQ multiplex PCR; TCRdb keeps only in-frame clonotypes and omits some of them. Counted here are about 250,000 clones, about 85% occurring once; the ten biggest clones make up 0.87%. The sequenced material came from peripheral blood. V gene TRBV12-3 or TRBV12-4 combines with J gene TRBJ1-1; the D is unclear. This TCR was sampled from a human donor with COVID-19, enrolled during active disease. The donor label of this sample is uncertain. The CDR3 spells CASSFSGYTEAFF. The CDR3 DNA is TGTGCCAGCAGTTTTTCGGGGTACACTGAAGCTTTCTTT.